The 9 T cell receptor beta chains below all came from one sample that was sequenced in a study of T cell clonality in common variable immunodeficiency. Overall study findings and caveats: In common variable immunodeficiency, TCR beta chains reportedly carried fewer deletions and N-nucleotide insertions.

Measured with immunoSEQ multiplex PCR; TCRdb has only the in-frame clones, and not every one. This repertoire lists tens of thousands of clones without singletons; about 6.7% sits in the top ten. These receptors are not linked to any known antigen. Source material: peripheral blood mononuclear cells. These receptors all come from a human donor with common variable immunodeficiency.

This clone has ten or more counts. The CDR3 region is CASSSREGSGNTIYF. CDR3 DNA (partial): TGTGCCAGCAGTTCGCGGGAAGGCTCTGGAAACACC. J is TRBJ1-3 and V is TRBV12-3 or TRBV12-4; D remains ambiguous. The read falls 3 residues short of the CDR3 end, and the missing part is taken from the germline J gene. The CDR3 has 15 residues. Trimming took 4 bases from V and 0 from J, leaving 10 bases between them.

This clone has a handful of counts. The CDR3 bases that were read are TGTGCCTGGACGACAGGACGTGGC. It codes for CAWTTGRG. The entire CDR3 sequence reads CAWTTGRGYTF. The rearrangement links TRBV30 to TRBJ1-2; the D gene is possibly TRBD1 (6 bases). The read gets to within 3 residues of the CDR3 end, and the germline J gene fills in the rest. Per the germline V gene, CDR1 is GTSNPN and CDR2 is SVGIG (reference sequence). Trimming took 4 bases from V and 7 from J, leaving 10 bases between them. The length of the CDR3 is 11 residues. The complete variable domain, with remaining parts taken from reference TRBV30 and TRBJ1-2, reads SQTIHQWPATLVQPVGSPLSLECTVEGTSNPNLYWYRQAAGRGLQLLFYSVGIGQISSEVPQNLSASRPQDRQFILSSKKLLLSDSGFYLCAWTTGRGYTFGSGTRLTVV.

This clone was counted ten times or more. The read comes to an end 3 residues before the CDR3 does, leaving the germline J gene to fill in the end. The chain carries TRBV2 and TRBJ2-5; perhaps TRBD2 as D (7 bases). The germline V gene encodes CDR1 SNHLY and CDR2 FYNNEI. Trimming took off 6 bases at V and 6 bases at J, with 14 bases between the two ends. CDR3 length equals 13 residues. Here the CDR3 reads CASSEGRGQTQYF. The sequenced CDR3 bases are TGTGCCAGCAGCGAGGGGCGGGGGCAGACC.

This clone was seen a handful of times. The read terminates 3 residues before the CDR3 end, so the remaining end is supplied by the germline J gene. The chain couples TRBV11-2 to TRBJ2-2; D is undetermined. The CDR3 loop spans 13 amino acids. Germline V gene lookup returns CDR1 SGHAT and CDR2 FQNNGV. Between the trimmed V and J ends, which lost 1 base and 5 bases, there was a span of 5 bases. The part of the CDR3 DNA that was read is TGTGCCAGCAGCTTAGCGGGTACCGGGGAG. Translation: CASSLAGTGE. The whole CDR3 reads CASSLAGTGELFF.

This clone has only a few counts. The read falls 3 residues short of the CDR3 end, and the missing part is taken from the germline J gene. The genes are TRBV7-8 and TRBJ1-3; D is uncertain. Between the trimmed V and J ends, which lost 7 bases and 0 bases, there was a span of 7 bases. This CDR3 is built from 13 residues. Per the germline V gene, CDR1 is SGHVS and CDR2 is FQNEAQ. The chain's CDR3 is CASMGISGNTIYF. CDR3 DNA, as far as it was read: TGTGCCAGCATGGGCATCTCTGGAAACACC.

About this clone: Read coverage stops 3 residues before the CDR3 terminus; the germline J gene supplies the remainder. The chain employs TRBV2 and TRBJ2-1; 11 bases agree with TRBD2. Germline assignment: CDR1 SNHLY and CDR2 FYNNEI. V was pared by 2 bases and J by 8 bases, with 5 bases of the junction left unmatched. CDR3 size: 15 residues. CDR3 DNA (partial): TGTGCCAGCAGTGAAATAACTAGCGGGGGCCATGAG. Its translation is CASSEITSGGHE. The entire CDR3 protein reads CASSEITSGGHEQFF.

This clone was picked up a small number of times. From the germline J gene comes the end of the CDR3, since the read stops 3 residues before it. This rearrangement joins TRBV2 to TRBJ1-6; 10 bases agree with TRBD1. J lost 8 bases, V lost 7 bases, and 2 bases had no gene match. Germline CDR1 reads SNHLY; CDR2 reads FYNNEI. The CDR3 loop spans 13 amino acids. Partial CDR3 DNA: TGTGCCAGCATGGGGACAGGGGATTCACCC. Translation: CASMGTGDSP. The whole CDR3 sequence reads CASMGTGDSPLHF. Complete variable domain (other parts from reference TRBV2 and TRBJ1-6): EPEVTQTPSHQVTQMGQEVILRCVPISNHLYFYWYRQILGQKVEFLVSFYNNEISEKSEIFDDQFSVERPDGSNFTLKIRSTKLEDSAMYFCASMGTGDSPLHFGNGTRLTVT.

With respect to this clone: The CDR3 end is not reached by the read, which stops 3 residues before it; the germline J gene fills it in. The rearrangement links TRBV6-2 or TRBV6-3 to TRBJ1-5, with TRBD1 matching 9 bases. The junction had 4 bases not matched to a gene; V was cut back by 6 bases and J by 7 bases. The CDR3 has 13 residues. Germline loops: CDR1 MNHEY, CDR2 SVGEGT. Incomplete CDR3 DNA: TGTGCCAGCAGCCGGACAGGGGACCAGCCC. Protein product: CASSRTGDQP. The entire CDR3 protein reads CASSRTGDQPQHF.

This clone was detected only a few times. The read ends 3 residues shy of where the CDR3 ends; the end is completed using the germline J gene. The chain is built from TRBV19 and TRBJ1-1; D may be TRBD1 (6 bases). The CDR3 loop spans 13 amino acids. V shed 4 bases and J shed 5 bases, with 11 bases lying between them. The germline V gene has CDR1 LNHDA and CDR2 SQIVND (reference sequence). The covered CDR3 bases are TGTGCCAGTAGTAGCAGGGGTGCGACTGAA. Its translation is CASSSRGATE. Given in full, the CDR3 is CASSSRGATEAFF.